This T cell receptor beta chain derives from a study of blood T cell repertoires in COVID-19. At the level of the study: Sample material is recorded as cDNA or gDNA derived from T cells, B-cell-depleted T cells, or PBMCs.

Participants were aged roughly 18 to 89 years from around 26 US areas. Methods used by the authors: Using reference gene primer amplification, nucleated cell counts were estimated. The protocol was immunoSEQ multiplex PCR, while the TCRdb copy is restricted to in-frame clones and leaves out a portion. Clone size and V and J calls were adopted from that table, with D and trimming inferred from the DNA. The table records fewer than 400,000 clones, approximately 88% of them present only once. Sequenced input: PBMCs or T cells enriched from blood (not recorded which). The clonotype originates from a woman aged 18-29 years who had recovered from COVID-19.

Written as DNA, the CDR3 is TGTGCCAGCAGCTTAGCGAGAAACACCGGGGAGCTGTTTTTT. Its protein is CASSLARNTGELFF. J is TRBJ2-2 and V is TRBV7-2; D unresolved. Deletions cut 0 bases from V and 2 bases from J, with 4 bases between. The CDR3 contains 14 residues. The germline CDR1 and CDR2 sequences are SGHTA and FQGNSA.